This passage covers 2 T cell receptor beta chains from one sample sequenced in a study of cytomegalovirus exposure and HLA in healthy donors. Primers for the PCR totalled 60 Vbeta and 13 Jbeta. Libraries were prepared by immunoSEQ multiplex PCR; TCRdb keeps only in-frame clonotypes and omits some of them. The sample shows around 130,000 clones, 70% to 85% of them seen only once. The specimen sequenced was PBMCs. The source of these receptors is a woman aged 60 to 75 in good health and CMV-seropositive.

This clone was counted a few times. The CDR3 is CASSLSDSNQPQHF. The CDR3 nucleotides are TGTGCCAGCAGTCTAAGCGATAGCAATCAGCCCCAGCATTTT. J is TRBJ1-5 and V is TRBV28; D is unclear. Germline values: CDR1 MDHEN, CDR2 SYDVKM. Trimming pared 5 bases from V and 0 bases from J, leaving 8 bases between. The CDR3 totals 14 residues.

The rearrangement links TRBV10-3 to TRBJ1-5; TRBD1 agrees at 7 bases. The CDR3 loop spans 15 amino acids. With 4 bases clipped from V and 0 bases from J, the junction kept 3 bases outside the gene matches. CDR1 is ENHRY and CDR2 is SYGVKD in the germline V gene. The CDR3 here is CAISGTGYSNQPQHF. In nucleotides, the CDR3 is TGTGCCATCAGTGGGACAGGTTATAGCAATCAGCCCCAGCATTTT.